The 32 T cell receptor beta chains given below trace back to one sample, sequenced in a study of blood T cell repertoires in COVID-19. Data came from immunoSEQ multiplex PCR; TCRdb stores just in-frame clones and leaves some out. The sample consists of 110,000 or so clones, approximately 80% of them appearing once. The sequencing sample was made of peripheral blood. These receptors came from an older man with acute or convalescent COVID-19.

V usage is TRBV4-1 and J usage is TRBJ2-7; D is perhaps TRBD2 (5 bases). Per the germline V gene, CDR1 is MGHRA and CDR2 is YSYEKL. Trimming cost V 1 base and J 0 bases, with 13 bases left between them. The CDR3 runs to 16 residues. As DNA, the CDR3 is TGCGCCAGCAGCCAAGGTCAAGCGGAGAGCTCCTACGAGCAGTACTTC. Its translation is CASSQGQAESSYEQYF.

The chain recombines TRBV19 with TRBJ2-3, with D maybe TRBD2 (6 bases). Trimming took off 3 bases at V and 8 bases at J, with 15 bases between the two ends. Germline loops: CDR1 LNHDA, CDR2 SQIVND (reference sequence). The CDR3 runs 14 residues. Written as DNA, the CDR3 is TGTGCCAGTAGTATTTTTTCTATCGGGGGTACGCAGTATTTT. Its translation: CASSIFSIGGTQYF.

The chain recombines TRBV7-2 with TRBJ2-2; D perhaps matches TRBD1 (5 bases). Germline V CDR1 and CDR2: SGHTA, FQGNSA. V lost 2 bases and J lost 1, with 8 bases in between. The CDR3 sequence is 15 residues long. CDR3 region: CASSLPTENTGELFF. In DNA form, the CDR3 reads TGTGCCAGCAGCTTACCGACAGAGAACACCGGGGAGCTGTTTTTT.

The chain couples TRBV24-1 to TRBJ2-3; possible D gene TRBD2, 5 bases. There are 15 residues in the CDR3. CDR1 and CDR2 (germline): KGHDR, SFDVKD. V was clipped by 10 bases and J by 5 bases, with 21 bases between them. CDR3 protein: CATTTPGENEDTQYF. The DNA for the CDR3 is TGTGCCACAACAACCCCCGGGGAGAACGAAGATACGCAGTATTTT.

The chain uses TRBV2 and TRBJ2-5, with D unclear. V was clipped by 5 bases and J by 4 bases, with 8 bases between them. Germline loops: CDR1 SNHLY, CDR2 FYNNEI. The CDR3 contains 12 residues. CDR3 sequence: CASSWASETQYF. CDR3 in DNA: TGTGCCAGCAGTTGGGCTTCAGAGACCCAGTACTTC.

The rearrangement uses TRBV5-1 and TRBJ1-6; 11 nucleotides agree with TRBD1. The CDR3 runs to 15 residues. V trimming: 2 bases; J trimming: 9 bases; junction bases outside the gene matches: 4. Germline lookup yields CDR1 SGHRS and CDR2 YFSETQ. The CDR3 loop is CASSLSGTGGSPLHF. In DNA form, the CDR3 reads TGCGCCAGCAGCTTATCCGGGACAGGGGGTTCACCCCTCCACTTT.

For the CDR3, the DNA is TGTGCTAGTGGCAGGGAGACCCAGTACTTC. Its translation is CASGRETQYF. The chain uses TRBV12-5 and TRBJ2-5; D remains unclear. The length of the CDR3 is 10 residues. CDR1 and CDR2 from the germline V gene are LGHNT and FRNRAP. Trimming removed 6 bases from V and 5 bases from J, with 4 bases in between.

This clone occurred a few times. The chain links TRBV5-8 to TRBJ2-1; D unclear. The CDR3 sequence is 15 residues long. CDR1 and CDR2 from the germline V gene are SGHTS and YDEGEE. V was clipped by 0 bases and J by 0 bases, with 7 bases between them. The CDR3 protein is CASSLAGPSYNEQFF. The CDR3 DNA reads TGTGCCAGCAGCTTGGCTGGGCCCTCCTACAATGAGCAGTTCTTC.

The rearrangement uses TRBV12-3 or TRBV12-4 and TRBJ1-2; D ambiguous. The CDR3 has 12 amino acids. Trimming removed 2 bases from V and 8 bases from J, with 9 bases in between. The chain's CDR3 is CASSLNREGYTF. CDR3 DNA: TGTGCCAGCAGTTTAAATCGGGAGGGCTACACCTTC.

The rearrangement links TRBV7-2 to TRBJ1-6; tentative D call: TRBD1 (5 bases). V lost 1 base and J 8 bases, leaving 12 bases between the germline ends. CDR3 size: 15 residues. Germline lookup yields CDR1 SGHTA and CDR2 FQGNSA. The CDR3 DNA sequence: TGTGCCAGCAGCTTAGATCAGGGATCTTATTCACCCCTCCACTTT. This gives the protein CASSLDQGSYSPLHF.

The chain couples TRBV7-7 to TRBJ1-3; D is unresolved. The CDR3 runs 16 residues. The germline V gene has CDR1 SSHAT and CDR2 FNYEAQ (reference sequence). The V gene lost 4 bases and the J gene lost 0 bases, with 13 bases spanning the gap. CDR3 coding DNA: TGTGCCAGCAGCTCTGGTCAGGCCGACTCTGGAAACACCATATATTTT. It codes for CASSSGQADSGNTIYF. The whole variable domain, remainder taken from reference TRBV7-7 and TRBJ1-3, is GAGVSQSPRYKVTKRGQDVTLRCDPISSHATLYWYQQALGQGPEFLTYFNYEAQPDKSGLPSDRFSAERPEGSISTLTIQRTEQRDSAMYRCASSSGQADSGNTIYFGEGSWLTVV.

The CDR3 region is CASSPRTSGGDTQYF. In DNA, the CDR3 is TGTGCCAGCAGCCCCCGGACTAGCGGGGGTGATACGCAGTATTTT. This chain connects TRBV2 to TRBJ2-3, with 13 nucleotides matching TRBD2. Unmatched junction bases numbered 6, after V lost 6 bases and J lost 6 bases. The CDR3 has 15 residues. Germline lookup yields CDR1 SNHLY and CDR2 FYNNEI. Drawing the rest from reference TRBV2 and TRBJ2-3, the complete variable domain is EPEVTQTPSHQVTQMGQEVILRCVPISNHLYFYWYRQILGQKVEFLVSFYNNEISEKSEIFDDQFSVERPDGSNFTLKIRSTKLEDSAMYFCASSPRTSGGDTQYFGPGTRLTVL.

In this sample, this clone turned up once. This sequence joins TRBV9 and TRBJ2-7, with TRBD1 identical over 7 bases. Per germline, CDR1 SGDLS and CDR2 YYNGEE. This CDR3 has 15 amino acids. V was pared by 7 bases and J by 3 bases, with 13 bases of the junction left unmatched. The CDR3 DNA follows: TGTGCCAGCGGGATGAGCCGGGACAGAGACTACGAGCAGTACTTC. Translating gives CASGMSRDRDYEQYF. The variable domain in full, with the rest retrieved from reference TRBV9 and TRBJ2-7, is DSGVTQTPKHLITATGQRVTLRCSPRSGDLSVYWYQQSLDQGLQFLIQYYNGEERAKGNILERFSAQQFPDLHSELNLSSLELGDSALYFCASGMSRDRDYEQYFGPGTRLTVT.

The gene calls are TRBV29-1 and TRBJ2-7; D may be TRBD2 (6 bases). Trimming took 6 bases from V and 4 from J, leaving 19 bases between them. The CDR3 length is 14 residues. The germline CDR1 and CDR2 sequences are SQVTM and ANQGSEA. This CDR3 is CSVREMGGNYEQYF. The CDR3 DNA follows: TGCAGCGTCCGAGAGATGGGCGGGAATTACGAGCAGTACTTC.

V usage is TRBV30 and J usage is TRBJ1-5; 7 bases align to TRBD1. The CDR3 is made up of 16 amino acids. V shed 6 bases, J shed 5 bases, and the junction held 16 bases outside the gene matches. Germline V gene lookup returns CDR1 GTSNPN and CDR2 SVGIG (reference sequence). The CDR3 sequence is CACKPTGRGVDQPQHF. CDR3 DNA: TGTGCCTGTAAACCCACCGGCAGGGGGGTTGATCAGCCCCAGCATTTT.

V is TRBV2 and J is TRBJ2-5; TRBD1 might be the D (6 bases). Trimming stripped 4 bases from V and 3 bases from J, with 6 bases between. CDR3 length: 12 residues. The V gene's germline CDR1 is SNHLY and CDR2 FYNNEI. The CDR3 reads CASSAGEETQYF. CDR3 DNA: TGTGCCAGCAGTGCAGGGGAAGAGACCCAGTACTTC.

The genes are TRBV18 and TRBJ2-2, with D perhaps TRBD1 (6 bases). V was pared by 5 bases and J by 4 bases, with 20 bases between. The CDR3 sequence is 17 residues long. CDR1 is KGHSH and CDR2 is LQKENI in the germline V gene. The CDR3 bases are TGTGCCAGCTCAGAACAGGGAAGTTCATTTGCCACCGGGGAGCTGTTTTTT. It specifies CASSEQGSSFATGELFF.

The chain recombines TRBV6-5 with TRBJ2-1, with D perhaps matching TRBD1 (6 bases). Trimming took 0 bases from V and 10 from J, leaving 13 bases between them. CDR3 length: 14 residues. Germline V gives CDR1 MNHEY, CDR2 SVGAGI. In nucleotides, the CDR3 is TGTGCCAGCAGTTACTCGAGTAGGGGGACCGAGCAGTTCTTC. It specifies CASSYSSRGTEQFF.

V is TRBV25-1 and J is TRBJ2-1; TRBD1 might be the D (5 bases). The CDR3 length is 13 residues. Looked up from germline, CDR1 is MGHDK and CDR2 is SYGVNS. The V end lost 6 bases, the J end lost 6 bases, and 12 bases lay between the germline ends. CDR3 amino acids: CASRLGALNEQFF. The CDR3 nucleotides read TGTGCCAGCAGGCTAGGGGCGCTCAATGAGCAGTTCTTC.

The rearrangement links TRBV4-1 to TRBJ2-2; 8 bases are a match to TRBD1. Germline values: CDR1 MGHRA, CDR2 YSYEKL. V shed 3 bases and J 0 bases; nucleotides not matched to a gene: 12. The CDR3 consists of 19 residues. The CDR3 nucleotides are TGCGCCAGCAGCCAGAGCCGTGGGGCGGGACAGGCGAACACCGGGGAGCTGTTTTTT. Translation: CASSQSRGAGQANTGELFF.

The chain is built from TRBV7-9 and TRBJ1-1; D not resolved. The V gene's germline CDR1 is SEHNR and CDR2 FQNEAQ (reference sequence). V was trimmed by 3 bases and J by 0 bases, leaving 5 bases between them. The CDR3 has 13 amino acids. DNA of the CDR3: TGTGCCAGCAGCTTTCGGGTGAACACTGAAGCTTTCTTT. The encoded protein is CASSFRVNTEAFF.

The chain has TRBV19 and TRBJ2-1; 7 nucleotides line up with TRBD2. Germline-derived CDR1 and CDR2 are LNHDA and SQIVND (reference sequence). Trimming at V came to 9 bases and at J to 4 bases, leaving 6 bases not matched to a gene. This CDR3 has 13 amino acids. CDR3 in DNA: TGTGCCAGCGCGGGGGTTTTGTACAATGAGCAGTTCTTC. Translated: CASAGVLYNEQFF.

V gene TRBV29-1 combines with J gene TRBJ2-3; D not certain. The CDR3 is 14 residues long. Trimming stripped 6 bases from V and 3 bases from J, with 16 bases between. Germline CDR1 and CDR2: SQVTM and ANQGSEA. CDR3 region: CSVPPYESTDTQYF. DNA of the CDR3: TGCAGCGTCCCCCCCTATGAATCGACAGATACGCAGTATTTT.

J is TRBJ2-7 and V is TRBV6-5, with TRBD1 identical over 8 bases. The ends lost 6 bases at V and 3 bases at J; junction bases unmatched: 4. CDR1 MNHEY and CDR2 SVGAGI come from the germline V gene. This CDR3 contains 13 residues. CDR3 DNA: TGTGCCAGCAGGGACGGACAGGGCTACGAGCAGTACTTC. Translation: CASRDGQGYEQYF.

The chain is built from TRBV11-1 and TRBJ2-1; 11 bases line up with TRBD2. J lost 5 bases, V lost 0 bases, and 3 bases had no gene match. CDR3 length: 16 residues. CDR1 is SGHAT, CDR2 FQDESV, per germline (reference sequence). DNA of the CDR3: TGTGCCAGCAGCTTAGCGCGACTAGCGGGGAACAATGAGCAGTTCTTC. Protein sequence: CASSLARLAGNNEQFF.

The rearrangement uses TRBV7-9 and TRBJ2-1; possible D gene TRBD2, 6 bases. With 4 bases removed from V and 0 bases from J, the gap between germline ends came to 13 bases. CDR1 is SEHNR and CDR2 is FQNEAQ in the germline V gene (reference sequence). The CDR3 is 16 residues long. The CDR3 DNA follows: TGTGCCAGCAGCTCGGGGACTTTAAGCTCCTACAATGAGCAGTTCTTC. This codes for CASSSGTLSSYNEQFF.

The rearrangement joins TRBV12-3 or TRBV12-4 to TRBJ2-5; D gene ambiguous. There are 13 residues in the CDR3. V was trimmed by 3 bases and J by 2 bases, leaving 7 bases between them. The CDR3 sequence is CASSLRQQETQYF. In DNA, the CDR3 is TGTGCCAGCAGTTTGCGGCAGCAAGAGACCCAGTACTTC.

V gene TRBV27 combines with J gene TRBJ1-1; D not certain. Germline V gene sequence: CDR1 MNHEY, CDR2 SMNVEV (reference sequence). The CDR3 contains 15 residues. V was shortened by 0 bases and J by 1 base, with 9 bases between the two germline ends. This CDR3 reads CASSLSRHPNTEAFF. CDR3 DNA sequence: TGTGCCAGCAGTTTATCGCGACACCCGAACACTGAAGCTTTCTTT.

The gene calls are TRBV19 and TRBJ1-6; D possibly corresponds to TRBD1 (6 bases). In germline, CDR1 is LNHDA, CDR2 SQIVND (reference sequence). The CDR3 consists of 13 residues. The V gene lost 6 bases and the J gene lost 8 bases, with 11 bases spanning the gap. The CDR3 sequence: CASSYYRDSPLHF. CDR3 in DNA: TGTGCCAGTAGCTATTACAGGGATTCACCCCTCCACTTT.

The V call is TRBV2, the J call TRBJ2-4, with a weak D call TRBD2 (6 bases). The CDR3 contains 13 residues. Germline V lookup: CDR1 SNHLY, CDR2 FYNNEI. The ends were cut back, 9 bases at V and 0 bases at J, with 9 bases in the middle. This CDR3 reads CASWGLAKNIQYF. The CDR3 DNA reads as TGTGCCAGTTGGGGACTAGCCAAAAACATTCAGTACTTC.

V is TRBV11-2 and J is TRBJ2-7; D unresolved. The CDR3 is 12 residues long. Germline V lookup: CDR1 SGHAT, CDR2 FQNNGV. V lost 8 bases and J 1 base, leaving 9 bases between the germline ends. DNA for the CDR3: TGTGCCAGCTCGAAGGAGTCCTACGAGCAGTACTTC. Its protein product is CASSKESYEQYF. The full variable domain, its missing parts supplied by reference TRBV11-2 and TRBJ2-7, is EAGVAQSPRYKIIEKRQSVAFWCNPISGHATLYWYQQILGQGPKLLIQFQNNGVVDDSQLPKDRFSAERLKGVDSTLKIQPAKLEDSAVYLCASSKESYEQYFGPGTRLTVT.

This clone was picked up a small number of times. CDR3 nucleotide sequence: TGTGCCAGCAGTTTTATGAGGGAGGCCTTGTTAGGCTTAACAGATACGCAGTATTTT. This encodes CASSFMREALLGLTDTQYF. The V and J genes are TRBV28 and TRBJ2-3, with D possibly matching TRBD2 (6 bases). The CDR3 runs 19 residues. The V end lost 3 bases, the J end lost 3 bases, and 25 bases lay between the germline ends. Germline CDR1 MDHEN, CDR2 SYDVKM.